These 14 T cell receptor beta chains were all obtained from the same sample, sequenced in a study of T cell responses to AZD1222 COVID-19 vaccine. The table came from immunoSEQ multiplex PCR; TCRdb's copy has only in-frame clones and leaves some out. The sample has roughly 200,000 clones, roughly 92% seen once. The source was peripheral blood, collected on day 0 of AZD1222 vaccination. The receptors originated from an adult in good health.

The chain's CDR3 is CASSETGARNQPQHF. In DNA, the CDR3 is TGCGCCAGCAGCGAGACAGGGGCCAGGAATCAGCCCCAGCATTTT. The rearrangement joins TRBV5-1 to TRBJ1-5; 8 bases match TRBD1. The junction had 7 bases not matched to a gene; V was cut back by 4 bases and J by 4 bases. Germline CDR1 reads SGHRS; CDR2 reads YFSETQ. The CDR3 contains 15 residues. The variable domain in full, with the rest retrieved from reference TRBV5-1 and TRBJ1-5, is KAGVTQTPRYLIKTRGQQVTLSCSPISGHRSVSWYQQTPGQGLQFLFEYFSETQRNKGNFPGRFSGRQFSNSRSEMNVSTLELGDSALYLCASSETGARNQPQHFGDGTRLSIL.

This clone was detected only once. This chain connects TRBV24-1 to TRBJ1-6; D ambiguous. In germline, CDR1 is KGHDR, CDR2 SFDVKD. Trimming removed 9 bases from V and 8 bases from J, with 10 bases in between. The CDR3 is 12 amino acids. The CDR3 region has the DNA TGTGCCACCCTGGGTCCGGATTCACCCCTCCACTTT. This codes for CATLGPDSPLHF.

This chain links TRBV28 with TRBJ1-1; TRBD1 matches at 7 bases. Germline V gene data show CDR1 as MDHEN and CDR2 as SYDVKM. V was clipped by 3 bases and J by 4 bases; unmatched bases: 11. The CDR3 consists of 16 residues. CDR3 bases: TGTGCCAGCAGTTTTGGCAGGGGGGTTGGAAGCACTGAAGCTTTCTTT. It yields the protein CASSFGRGVGSTEAFF.

The chain uses TRBV25-1 and TRBJ1-2; 9 nucleotides match TRBD1. Germline lookup yields CDR1 MGHDK and CDR2 SYGVNS. There are 13 residues in the CDR3. With V trimmed by 8 bases and J by 8 bases, 9 bases remained unmatched. In DNA, the CDR3 is TGTGCCAGCCATGAGGACAGGGGAGGCGGCTACACCTTC. Encoded protein: CASHEDRGGGYTF.

The V call is TRBV2, the J call TRBJ2-1; the match to TRBD2 covers 8 bases. Germline lookup yields CDR1 SNHLY and CDR2 FYNNEI. The CDR3 is 16 amino acids. The V and J ends lost 5 bases and 4 bases, in that order; junction bases with no gene match: 10. CDR3 amino acids: CASSSTPGGVYNEQFF. The CDR3 DNA reads TGTGCCAGCAGTTCGACCCCCGGGGGGGTATACAATGAGCAGTTCTTC.

The rearrangement links TRBV5-1 to TRBJ1-1; perhaps TRBD1 as D (5 bases). V was cut by 4 bases and J by 7 bases, with 17 bases left in between. The CDR3 is 14 amino acids. Per the germline V gene, CDR1 is SGHRS and CDR2 is YFSETQ. The CDR3 nucleotides are TGCGCCAGCAGCCTAGGACAACTTAAAGGTGAAGCTTTCTTT. It yields the protein CASSLGQLKGEAFF.

The chain employs TRBV2 and TRBJ2-3, with unresolved D. The V gene lost 5 bases and the J gene lost 2 bases, with 8 bases spanning the gap. The CDR3 spans 13 residues. Germline V lookup: CDR1 SNHLY, CDR2 FYNNEI. CDR3 coding DNA: TGTGCCAGCAGTTACGCGACCACAGATACGCAGTATTTT. Its translation: CASSYATTDTQYF.

The chain employs TRBV2 and TRBJ2-7; D might be TRBD1 (6 bases). Per germline, CDR1 SNHLY and CDR2 FYNNEI. Trimming pared 8 bases from V and 0 bases from J, leaving 11 bases between. There are 13 residues in the CDR3. CDR3 bases: TGTGCCAGCGGACAGCTGTTCTCCTACGAGCAGTACTTC. Its protein product is CASGQLFSYEQYF.

As concerns this clone: Other DNA sequences in the same sample also yield this CDR3. The chain is built from TRBV18 and TRBJ1-1; D is undetermined. V lost 6 bases and J 2 bases, leaving 10 bases between the germline ends. Germline V gene sequence: CDR1 KGHSH, CDR2 LQKENI. The CDR3 runs to 13 residues. CDR3 residues: CASSSTGNTEAFF. The CDR3 nucleotides are TGTGCCAGCTCGTCGACGGGAAACACTGAAGCTTTCTTT.

The chain links TRBV28 to TRBJ1-2, with 7 bases identical to TRBD1. From germline, CDR1 is MDHEN and CDR2 SYDVKM. The junction had 11 bases not matched to a gene; V was cut back by 6 bases and J by 4 bases. The CDR3 covers 15 residues. For the CDR3, the DNA is TGTGCCAGCAGGCGCACCTTCCAGGGGGGCTATGGCTACACCTTC. Its protein is CASRRTFQGGYGYTF.

The chain employs TRBV7-2 and TRBJ1-5; D possibly corresponds to TRBD1 (6 bases). Trimming stripped 5 bases from V and 4 bases from J, with 18 bases between. This CDR3 has 16 amino acids. Germline values: CDR1 SGHTA, CDR2 FQGNSA. CDR3 region: CASSGRTGQVNQPQHF. Written as DNA, the CDR3 is TGTGCCAGCAGCGGACGAACAGGGCAGGTAAATCAGCCCCAGCATTTT.

The chain combines TRBV21-1 with TRBJ2-7; the table's TRBD1 call for D was not verified on the DNA. TRBV21-1 is a pseudogene segment. The length of the CDR3 is 16 residues. The CDR3 loop reads CASSKKQWTGNYEQYF. In nucleotides, the CDR3 is TGTGCCAGCAGCAAAAAGCAATGGACAGGTAACTACGAGCAGTACTTC.

The V and J genes are TRBV28 and TRBJ1-3, with D possibly being TRBD1 (6 bases). Germline lookup yields CDR1 MDHEN and CDR2 SYDVKM. This CDR3 region has 17 residues. The germline V and J ends were trimmed by 4 bases and 2 bases, with 18 bases remaining between them. CDR3 in DNA: TGTGCCAGCAGTTCCTACTCGACAGGCCGGGCTGGAAACACCATATATTTT. Its protein product is CASSSYSTGRAGNTIYF. Variable domain in full (rest from reference TRBV28 and TRBJ1-3): DVKVTQSSRYLVKRTGEKVFLECVQDMDHENMFWYRQDPGLGLRLIYFSYDVKMKEKGDIPEGYSVSREKKERFSLILESASTNQTSMYLCASSSYSTGRAGNTIYFGEGSWLTVV.

The chain recombines TRBV7-9 with TRBJ1-3; D perhaps matches TRBD1 (6 bases). CDR3 size: 15 residues. Germline V lookup: CDR1 SEHNR, CDR2 FQNEAQ (reference sequence). Deletions cut 6 bases from V and 0 bases from J, with 12 bases between. The CDR3, as DNA: TGTGCCAGCAGGAGGGACACTAACTCTGGAAACACCATATATTTT. It translates to CASRRDTNSGNTIYF.